This T cell receptor (beta chain) was recovered during a study of T cell responses to AZD1222 COVID-19 vaccine. CDR1 SGHAT and CDR2 FQNNGV come from the germline V gene. The V and J ends lost 5 bases and 7 bases, in that order; junction bases with no gene match: 14. The CDR3 extends over 17 amino acids. Sequenced by immunoSEQ multiplex PCR; TCRdb stores in-frame clones only, minus some. The sample has 100,000 or so clones, more than 75% seen once. The source of this sequence is an adult who received the AZD1222 COVID-19 vaccine. The V call is TRBV11-2, the J call TRBJ2-1, with 10 bases identical to TRBD2. The material sequenced was peripheral blood, taken 28 days after the second AZD1222 dose. The CDR3 DNA sequence: TGTGCCAGCAGCCGCCGGGGGAGCGGGAGGGCCTTGAATGAGCAGTTCTTC. Encoded protein: CASSRRGSGRALNEQFF.